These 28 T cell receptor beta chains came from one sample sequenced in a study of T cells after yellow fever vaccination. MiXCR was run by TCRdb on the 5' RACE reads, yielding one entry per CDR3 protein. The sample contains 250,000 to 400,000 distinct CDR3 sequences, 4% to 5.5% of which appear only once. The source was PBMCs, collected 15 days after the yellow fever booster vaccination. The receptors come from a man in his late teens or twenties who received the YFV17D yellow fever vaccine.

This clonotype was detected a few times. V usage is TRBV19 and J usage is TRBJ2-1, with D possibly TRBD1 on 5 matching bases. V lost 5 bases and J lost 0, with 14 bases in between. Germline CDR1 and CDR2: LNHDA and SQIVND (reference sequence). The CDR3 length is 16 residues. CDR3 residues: CASSRRAPSSYNEQFF. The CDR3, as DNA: TGTGCCAGTAGTCGCAGGGCTCCCAGCTCCTACAATGAGCAGTTCTTC.

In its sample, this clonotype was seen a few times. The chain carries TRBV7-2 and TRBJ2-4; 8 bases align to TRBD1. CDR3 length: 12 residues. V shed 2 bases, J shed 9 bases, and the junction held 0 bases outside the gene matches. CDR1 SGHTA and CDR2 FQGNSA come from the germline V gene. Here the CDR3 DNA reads TGTGCCAGCAGCTTACAGGGGGCCATTCAGTACTTC. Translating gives CASSLQGAIQYF.

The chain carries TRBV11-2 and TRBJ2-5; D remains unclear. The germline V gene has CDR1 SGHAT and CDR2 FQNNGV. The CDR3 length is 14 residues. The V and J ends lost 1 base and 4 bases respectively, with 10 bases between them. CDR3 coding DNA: TGTGCCAGCAGCTTAGTCTCGTTTCGAGAGACCCAGTACTTC. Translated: CASSLVSFRETQYF.

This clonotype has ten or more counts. The CDR3 bases are TGCGCCAGCAGCTTGAGCGGGGGCCCATTCCAAGAGACCCAGTACTTC. This translates into CASSLSGGPFQETQYF. The chain couples TRBV5-1 to TRBJ2-5; 8 nucleotides match TRBD2. Looked up from germline, CDR1 is SGHRS and CDR2 is YFSETQ. Unmatched junction bases numbered 6, after V lost 1 base and J lost 1 base. The CDR3 length is 16 residues.

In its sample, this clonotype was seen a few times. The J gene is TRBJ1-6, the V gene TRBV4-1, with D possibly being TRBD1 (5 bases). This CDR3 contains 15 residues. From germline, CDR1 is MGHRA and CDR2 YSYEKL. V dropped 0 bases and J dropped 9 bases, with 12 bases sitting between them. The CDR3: CASSQDAGFFSPLHF. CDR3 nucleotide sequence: TGCGCCAGCAGCCAAGACGCAGGGTTCTTTTCACCCCTCCACTTT.

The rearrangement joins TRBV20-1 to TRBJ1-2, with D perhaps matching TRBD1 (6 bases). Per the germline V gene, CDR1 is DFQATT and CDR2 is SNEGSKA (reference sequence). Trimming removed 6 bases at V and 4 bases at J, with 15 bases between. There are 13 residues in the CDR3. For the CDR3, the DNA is TGCAGTGCAATACCACAGGGAGGCTATGGCTACACCTTC. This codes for CSAIPQGGYGYTF.

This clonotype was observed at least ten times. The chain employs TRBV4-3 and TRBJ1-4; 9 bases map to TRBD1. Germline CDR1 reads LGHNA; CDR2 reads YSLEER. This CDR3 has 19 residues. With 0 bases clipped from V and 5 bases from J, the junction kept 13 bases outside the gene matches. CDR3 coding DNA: TGCGCCAGCAGCCAAGATAGACTGATGGGGGACAGGGTAAATGAAAAACTGTTTTTT. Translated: CASSQDRLMGDRVNEKLFF.

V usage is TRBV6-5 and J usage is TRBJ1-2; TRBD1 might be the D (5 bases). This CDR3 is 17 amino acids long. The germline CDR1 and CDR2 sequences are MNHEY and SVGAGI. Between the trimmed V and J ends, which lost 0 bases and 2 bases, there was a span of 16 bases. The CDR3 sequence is CASSYSIVGRANYGYTF. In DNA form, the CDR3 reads TGTGCCAGCAGTTACTCGATCGTCGGCAGGGCCAACTATGGCTACACCTTC.

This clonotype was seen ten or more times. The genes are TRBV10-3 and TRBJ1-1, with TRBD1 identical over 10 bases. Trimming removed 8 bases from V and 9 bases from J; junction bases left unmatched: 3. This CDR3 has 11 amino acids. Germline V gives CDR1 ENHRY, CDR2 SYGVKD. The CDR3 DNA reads TGTGCCATCCGACAGGGGGCTCAAGCTTTCTTT. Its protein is CAIRQGAQAFF.

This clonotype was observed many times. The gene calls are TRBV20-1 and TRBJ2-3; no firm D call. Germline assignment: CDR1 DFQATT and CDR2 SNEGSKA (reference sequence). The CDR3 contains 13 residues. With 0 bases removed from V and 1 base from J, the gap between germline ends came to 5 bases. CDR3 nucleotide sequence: TGCAGTGCTAGAGATCCGGGCACAGATACGCAGTATTTT. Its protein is CSARDPGTDTQYF.

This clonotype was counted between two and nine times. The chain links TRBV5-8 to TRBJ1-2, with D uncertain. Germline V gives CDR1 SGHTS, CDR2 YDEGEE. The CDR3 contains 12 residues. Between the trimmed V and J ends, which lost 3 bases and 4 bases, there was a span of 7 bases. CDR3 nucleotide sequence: TGTGCCAGCAGCTACAGCTTCTATGGCTACACCTTC. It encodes CASSYSFYGYTF.

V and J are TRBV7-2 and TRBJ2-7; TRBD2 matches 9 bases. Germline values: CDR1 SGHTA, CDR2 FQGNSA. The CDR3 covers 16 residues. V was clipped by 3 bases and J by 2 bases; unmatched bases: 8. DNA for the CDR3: TGTGCCAGCAGCTTGGGGCTAGCGGGAACCACCTACGAGCAGTACTTC. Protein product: CASSLGLAGTTYEQYF. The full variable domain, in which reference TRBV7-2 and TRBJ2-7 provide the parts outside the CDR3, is GAGVSQSPSNKVTEKGKDVELRCDPISGHTALYWYRQSLGQGLEFLIYFQGNSAPDKSGLPSDRFSAERTGGSVSTLTIQRTQQEDSAVYLCASSLGLAGTTYEQYFGPGTRLTVT.

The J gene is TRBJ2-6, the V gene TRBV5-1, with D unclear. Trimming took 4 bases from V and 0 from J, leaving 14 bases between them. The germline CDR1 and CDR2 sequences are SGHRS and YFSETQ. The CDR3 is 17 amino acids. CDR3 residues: CASSPRTAVSGANVLTF. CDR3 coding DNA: TGCGCCAGCAGCCCGCGGACGGCGGTCTCTGGGGCCAACGTCCTGACTTTC.

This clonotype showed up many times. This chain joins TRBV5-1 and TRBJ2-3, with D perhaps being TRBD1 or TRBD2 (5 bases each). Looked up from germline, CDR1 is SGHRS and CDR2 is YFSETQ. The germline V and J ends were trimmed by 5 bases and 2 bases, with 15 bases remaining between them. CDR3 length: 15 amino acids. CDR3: CASRGPTLNTDTQYF. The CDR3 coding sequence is TGCGCCAGCAGGGGACCTACTCTAAACACAGATACGCAGTATTTT.

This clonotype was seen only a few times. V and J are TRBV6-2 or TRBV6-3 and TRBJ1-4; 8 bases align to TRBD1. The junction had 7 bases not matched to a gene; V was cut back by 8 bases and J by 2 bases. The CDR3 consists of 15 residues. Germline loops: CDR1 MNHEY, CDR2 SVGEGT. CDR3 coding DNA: TGTGCCAGCGGACCTCAGGGGGCGACTAATGAAAAACTGTTTTTT. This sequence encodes CASGPQGATNEKLFF.

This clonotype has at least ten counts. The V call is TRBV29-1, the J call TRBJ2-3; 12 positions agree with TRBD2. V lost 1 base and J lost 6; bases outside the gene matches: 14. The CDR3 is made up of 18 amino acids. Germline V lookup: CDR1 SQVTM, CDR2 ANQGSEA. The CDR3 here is CSVEARQASGGAWDTQYF. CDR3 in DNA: TGCAGCGTTGAAGCCCGCCAGGCTAGCGGGGGGGCCTGGGATACGCAGTATTTT.

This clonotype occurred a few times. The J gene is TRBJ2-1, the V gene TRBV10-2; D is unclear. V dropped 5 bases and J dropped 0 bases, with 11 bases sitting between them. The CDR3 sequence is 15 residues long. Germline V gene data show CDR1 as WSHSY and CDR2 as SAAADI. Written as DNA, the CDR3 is TGCGCCAGCAGTTTCGAGCCGGGCTCCTACAATGAGCAGTTCTTC. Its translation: CASSFEPGSYNEQFF.

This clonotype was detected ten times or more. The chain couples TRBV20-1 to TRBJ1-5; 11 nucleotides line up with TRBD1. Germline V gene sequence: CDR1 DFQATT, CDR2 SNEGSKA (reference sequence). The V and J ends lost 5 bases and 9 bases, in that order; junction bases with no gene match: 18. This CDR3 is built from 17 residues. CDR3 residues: CSARFGVWGQGVPPQHF. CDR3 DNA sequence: TGCAGTGCTCGGTTTGGTGTTTGGGGACAGGGGGTCCCGCCCCAGCATTTT.

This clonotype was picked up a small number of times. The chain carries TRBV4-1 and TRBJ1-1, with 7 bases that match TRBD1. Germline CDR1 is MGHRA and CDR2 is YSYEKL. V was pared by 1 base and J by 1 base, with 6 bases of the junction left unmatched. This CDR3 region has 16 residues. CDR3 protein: CASSQVVRGRNTEAFF. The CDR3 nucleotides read TGCGCCAGCAGCCAAGTAGTCAGGGGGAGGAACACTGAAGCTTTCTTT.

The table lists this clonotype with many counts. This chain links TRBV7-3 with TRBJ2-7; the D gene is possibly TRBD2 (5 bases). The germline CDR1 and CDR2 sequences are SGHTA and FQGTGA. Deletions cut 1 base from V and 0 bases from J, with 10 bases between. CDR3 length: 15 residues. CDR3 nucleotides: TGTGCCAGCAGCTTAAGCCCAGCGGTCTCCTACGAGCAGTACTTC. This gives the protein CASSLSPAVSYEQYF.

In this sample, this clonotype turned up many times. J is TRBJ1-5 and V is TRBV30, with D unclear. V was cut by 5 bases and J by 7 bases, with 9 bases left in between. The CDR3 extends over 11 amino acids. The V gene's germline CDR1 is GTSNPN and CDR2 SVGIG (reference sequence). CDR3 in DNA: TGTGCCTGGGGGGTTGGACAGCCCCAGCATTTT. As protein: CAWGVGQPQHF.

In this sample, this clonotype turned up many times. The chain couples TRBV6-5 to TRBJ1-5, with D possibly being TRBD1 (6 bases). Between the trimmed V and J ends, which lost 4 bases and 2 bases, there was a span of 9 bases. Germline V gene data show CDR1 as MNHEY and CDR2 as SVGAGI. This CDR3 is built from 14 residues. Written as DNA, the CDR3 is TGTGCCAGCAGTTCGGCAGGGGGCAATCAGCCCCAGCATTTT. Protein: CASSSAGGNQPQHF.

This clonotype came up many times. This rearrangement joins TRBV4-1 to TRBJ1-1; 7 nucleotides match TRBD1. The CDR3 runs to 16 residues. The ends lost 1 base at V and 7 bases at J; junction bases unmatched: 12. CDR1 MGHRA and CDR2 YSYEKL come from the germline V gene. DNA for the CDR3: TGCGCCAGCAGCCAAGTTGCCGACAGGGAACACGGTGAAGCTTTCTTT. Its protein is CASSQVADREHGEAFF.

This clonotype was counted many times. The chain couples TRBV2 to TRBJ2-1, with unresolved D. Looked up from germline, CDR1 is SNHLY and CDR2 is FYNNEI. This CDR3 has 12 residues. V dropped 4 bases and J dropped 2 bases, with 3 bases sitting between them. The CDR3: CASSATYNEQFF. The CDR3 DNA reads TGTGCCAGCAGTGCCACCTACAATGAGCAGTTCTTC.

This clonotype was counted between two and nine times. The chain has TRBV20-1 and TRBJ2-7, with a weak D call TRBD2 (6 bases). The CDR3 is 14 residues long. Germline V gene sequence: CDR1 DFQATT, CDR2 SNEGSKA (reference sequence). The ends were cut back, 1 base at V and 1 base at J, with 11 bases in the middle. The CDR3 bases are TGCAGTGCTAGAGCCGGGAGCAGGTCCTACGAGCAGTACGTC. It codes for CSARAGSRSYEQYV.

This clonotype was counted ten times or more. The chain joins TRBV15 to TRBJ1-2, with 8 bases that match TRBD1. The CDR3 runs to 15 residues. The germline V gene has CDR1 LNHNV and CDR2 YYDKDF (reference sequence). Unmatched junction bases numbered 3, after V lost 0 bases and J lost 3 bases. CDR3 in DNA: TGTGCCACCAGCAGAGATAAGGACAGGGACTATGGCTACACCTTC. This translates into CATSRDKDRDYGYTF.

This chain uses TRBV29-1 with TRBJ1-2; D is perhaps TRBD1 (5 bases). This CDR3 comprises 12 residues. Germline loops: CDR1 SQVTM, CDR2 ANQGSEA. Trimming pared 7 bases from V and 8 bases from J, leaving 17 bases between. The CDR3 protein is CSGDVDNGGYTF. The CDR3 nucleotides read TGCAGCGGTGACGTGGACAACGGAGGCTACACCTTC.

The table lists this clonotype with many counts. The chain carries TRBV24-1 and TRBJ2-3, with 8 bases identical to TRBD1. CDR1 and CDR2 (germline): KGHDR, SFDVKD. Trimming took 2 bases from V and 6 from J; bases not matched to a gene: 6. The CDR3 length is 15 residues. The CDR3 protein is CATSDYTGGVDTQYF. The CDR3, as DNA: TGTGCCACCAGTGATTATACAGGGGGTGTGGATACGCAGTATTTT.